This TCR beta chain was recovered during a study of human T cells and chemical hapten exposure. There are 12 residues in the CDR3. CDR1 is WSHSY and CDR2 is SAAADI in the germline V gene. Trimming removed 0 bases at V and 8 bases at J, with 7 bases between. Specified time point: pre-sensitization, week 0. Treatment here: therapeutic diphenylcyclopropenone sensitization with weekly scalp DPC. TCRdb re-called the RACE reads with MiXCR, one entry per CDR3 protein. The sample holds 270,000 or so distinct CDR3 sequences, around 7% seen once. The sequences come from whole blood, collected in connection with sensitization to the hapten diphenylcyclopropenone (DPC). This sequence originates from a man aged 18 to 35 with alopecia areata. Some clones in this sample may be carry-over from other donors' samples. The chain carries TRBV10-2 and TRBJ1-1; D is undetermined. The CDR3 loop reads CASSESGREAFF. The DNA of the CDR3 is TGCGCCAGCAGTGAGTCTGGGCGGGAAGCTTTCTTT.